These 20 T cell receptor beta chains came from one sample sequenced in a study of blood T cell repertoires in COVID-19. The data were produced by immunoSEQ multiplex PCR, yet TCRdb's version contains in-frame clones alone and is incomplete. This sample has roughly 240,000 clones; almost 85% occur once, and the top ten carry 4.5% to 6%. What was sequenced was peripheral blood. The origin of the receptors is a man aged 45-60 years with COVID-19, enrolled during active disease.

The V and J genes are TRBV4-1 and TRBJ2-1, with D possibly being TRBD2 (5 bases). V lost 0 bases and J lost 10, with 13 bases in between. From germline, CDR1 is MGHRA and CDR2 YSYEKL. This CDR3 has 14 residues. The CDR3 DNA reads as TGCGCCAGCAGCCAAGATCGGAGGCCCCGGGAGCAGTTCTTC. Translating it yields CASSQDRRPREQFF.

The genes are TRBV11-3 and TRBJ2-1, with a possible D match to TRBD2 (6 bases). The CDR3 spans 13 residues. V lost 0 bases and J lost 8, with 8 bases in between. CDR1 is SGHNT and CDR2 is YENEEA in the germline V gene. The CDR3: CASSLERGYEQFF. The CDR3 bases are TGTGCCAGCAGCTTAGAGCGGGGATATGAGCAGTTCTTC.

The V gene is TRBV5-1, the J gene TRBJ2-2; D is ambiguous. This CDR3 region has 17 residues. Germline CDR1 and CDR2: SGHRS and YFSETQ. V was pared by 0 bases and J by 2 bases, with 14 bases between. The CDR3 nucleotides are TGCGCCAGCAGCTTGGAAGCGCCGGGTTTCAACACCGGGGAGCTGTTTTTT. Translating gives CASSLEAPGFNTGELFF. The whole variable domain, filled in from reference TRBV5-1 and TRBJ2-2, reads KAGVTQTPRYLIKTRGQQVTLSCSPISGHRSVSWYQQTPGQGLQFLFEYFSETQRNKGNFPGRFSGRQFSNSRSEMNVSTLELGDSALYLCASSLEAPGFNTGELFFGEGSRLTVL.

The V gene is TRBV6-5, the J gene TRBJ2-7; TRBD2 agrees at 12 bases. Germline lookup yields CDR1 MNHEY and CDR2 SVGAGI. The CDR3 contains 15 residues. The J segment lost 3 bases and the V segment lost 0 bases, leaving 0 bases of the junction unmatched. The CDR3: CASSYSTSGGYEQYF. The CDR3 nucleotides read TGTGCCAGCAGTTACTCGACTAGCGGGGGCTACGAGCAGTACTTC.

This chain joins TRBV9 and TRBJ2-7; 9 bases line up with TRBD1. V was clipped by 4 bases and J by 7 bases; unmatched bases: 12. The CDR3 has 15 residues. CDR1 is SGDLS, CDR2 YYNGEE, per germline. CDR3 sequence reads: CASSTGQGPQWEQYF. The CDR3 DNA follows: TGTGCCAGCAGCACTGGACAGGGGCCTCAATGGGAGCAGTACTTC.

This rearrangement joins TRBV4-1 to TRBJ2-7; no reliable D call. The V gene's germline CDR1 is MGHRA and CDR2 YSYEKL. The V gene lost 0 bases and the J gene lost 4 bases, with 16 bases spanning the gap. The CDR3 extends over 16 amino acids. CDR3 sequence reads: CASSQDLVTFWYEQYF. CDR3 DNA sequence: TGCGCCAGCAGCCAAGATCTGGTTACTTTTTGGTACGAGCAGTACTTC.

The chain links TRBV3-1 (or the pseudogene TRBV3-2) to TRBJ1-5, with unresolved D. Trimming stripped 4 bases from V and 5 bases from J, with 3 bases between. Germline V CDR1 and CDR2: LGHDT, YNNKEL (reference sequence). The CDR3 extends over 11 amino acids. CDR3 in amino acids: CASSPYQPQHF. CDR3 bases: TGTGCCAGCAGCCCTTATCAGCCCCAGCATTTT.

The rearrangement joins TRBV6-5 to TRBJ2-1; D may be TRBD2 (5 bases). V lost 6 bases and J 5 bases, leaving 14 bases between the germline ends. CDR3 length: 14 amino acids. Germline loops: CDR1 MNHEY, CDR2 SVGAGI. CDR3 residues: CASSYGLANNEQFF. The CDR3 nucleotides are TGTGCCAGCAGCTATGGACTCGCGAACAATGAGCAGTTCTTC.

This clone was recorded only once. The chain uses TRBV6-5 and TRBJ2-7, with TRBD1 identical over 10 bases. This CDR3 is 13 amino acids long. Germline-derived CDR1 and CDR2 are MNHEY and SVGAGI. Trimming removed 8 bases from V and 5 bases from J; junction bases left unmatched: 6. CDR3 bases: TGTGCCAGCGAGACAGGGGGCATCCACGAGCAGTACTTC. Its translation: CASETGGIHEQYF.

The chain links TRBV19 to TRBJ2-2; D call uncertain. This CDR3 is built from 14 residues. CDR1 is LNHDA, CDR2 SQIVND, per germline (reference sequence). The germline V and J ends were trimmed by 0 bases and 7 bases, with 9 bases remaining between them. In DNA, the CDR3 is TGTGCCAGTAGTATAGACCCCGGTGGCGGGGAGCTGTTTTTT. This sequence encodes CASSIDPGGGELFF. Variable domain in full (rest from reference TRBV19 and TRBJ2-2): DGGITQSPKYLFRKEGQNVTLSCEQNLNHDAMYWYRQDPGQGLRLIYYSQIVNDFQKGDIAEGYSVSREKKESFPLTVTSAQKNPTAFYLCASSIDPGGGELFFGEGSRLTVL.

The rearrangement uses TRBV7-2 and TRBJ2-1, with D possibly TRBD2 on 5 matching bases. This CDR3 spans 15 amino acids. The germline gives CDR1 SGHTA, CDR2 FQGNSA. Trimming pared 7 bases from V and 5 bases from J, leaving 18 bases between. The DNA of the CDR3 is TGTGCCAGCATCCCATCCCGACTAACGAACAATGAGCAGTTCTTC. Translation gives CASIPSRLTNNEQFF.

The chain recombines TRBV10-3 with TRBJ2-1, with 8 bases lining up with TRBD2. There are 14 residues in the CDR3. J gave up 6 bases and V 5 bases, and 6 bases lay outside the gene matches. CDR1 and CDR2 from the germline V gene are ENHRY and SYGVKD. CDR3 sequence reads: CAISNPGLGNEQFF. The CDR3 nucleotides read TGTGCCATCAGTAACCCGGGACTAGGCAATGAGCAGTTCTTC.

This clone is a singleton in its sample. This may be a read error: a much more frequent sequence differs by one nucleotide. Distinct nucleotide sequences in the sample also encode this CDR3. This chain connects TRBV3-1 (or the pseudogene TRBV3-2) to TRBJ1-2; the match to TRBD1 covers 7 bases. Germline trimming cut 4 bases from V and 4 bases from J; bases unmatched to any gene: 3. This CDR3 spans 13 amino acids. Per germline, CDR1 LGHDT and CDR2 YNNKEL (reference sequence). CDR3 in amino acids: CASSPRQGYGYTF. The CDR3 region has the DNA TGTGCCAGCAGCCCACGACAGGGCTATGGCTACACCTTC.

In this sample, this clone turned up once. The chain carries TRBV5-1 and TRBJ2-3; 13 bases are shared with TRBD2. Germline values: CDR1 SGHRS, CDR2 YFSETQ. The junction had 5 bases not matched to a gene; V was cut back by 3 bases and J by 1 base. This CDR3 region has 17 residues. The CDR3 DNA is TGCGCCAGCAGCTCCGGACTAGCGGGGGCCCGCACAGATACGCAGTATTTT. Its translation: CASSSGLAGARTDTQYF.

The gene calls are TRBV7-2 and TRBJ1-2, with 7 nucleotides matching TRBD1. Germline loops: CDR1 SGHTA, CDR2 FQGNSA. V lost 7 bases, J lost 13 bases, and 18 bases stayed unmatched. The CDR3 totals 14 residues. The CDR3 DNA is TGTGCCAGCAACATAGACAGGGAGATTAGTTCGTGCACCTTC. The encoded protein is CASNIDREISSCTF.

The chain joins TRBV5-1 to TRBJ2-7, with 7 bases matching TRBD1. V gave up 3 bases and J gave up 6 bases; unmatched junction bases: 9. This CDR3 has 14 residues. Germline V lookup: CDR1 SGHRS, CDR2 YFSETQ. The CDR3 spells CASSSGQALGEQYF. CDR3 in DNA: TGCGCCAGCAGCTCAGGACAGGCCTTGGGCGAGCAGTACTTC.

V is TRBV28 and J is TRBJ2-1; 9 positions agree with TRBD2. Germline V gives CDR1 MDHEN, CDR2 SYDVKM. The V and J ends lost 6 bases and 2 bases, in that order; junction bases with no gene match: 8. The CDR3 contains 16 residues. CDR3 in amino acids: CASSPPASGAYNEQFF. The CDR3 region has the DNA TGTGCCAGCAGCCCGCCAGCTAGCGGGGCCTACAATGAGCAGTTCTTC.

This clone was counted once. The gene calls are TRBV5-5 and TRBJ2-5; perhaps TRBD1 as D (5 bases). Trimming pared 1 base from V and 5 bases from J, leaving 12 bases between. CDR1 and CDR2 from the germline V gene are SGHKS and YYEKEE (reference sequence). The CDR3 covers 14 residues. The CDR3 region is CASSLRSGWETQYF. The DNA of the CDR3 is TGTGCCAGCAGCTTGAGGTCAGGGTGGGAGACCCAGTACTTC.

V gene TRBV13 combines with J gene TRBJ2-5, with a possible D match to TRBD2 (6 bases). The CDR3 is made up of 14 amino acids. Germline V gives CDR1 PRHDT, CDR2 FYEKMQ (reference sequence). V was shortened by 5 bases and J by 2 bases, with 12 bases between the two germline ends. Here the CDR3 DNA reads TGTGCCAGCAGCCCAAGCGCGGGGCAAGAGACCCAGTACTTC. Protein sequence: CASSPSAGQETQYF.

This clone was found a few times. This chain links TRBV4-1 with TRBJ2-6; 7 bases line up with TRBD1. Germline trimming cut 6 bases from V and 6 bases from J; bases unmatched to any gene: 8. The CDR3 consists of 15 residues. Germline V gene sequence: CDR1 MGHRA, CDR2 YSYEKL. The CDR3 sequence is CASRPGQPLANVLTF. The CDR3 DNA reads TGCGCCAGCAGACCGGGACAGCCTCTGGCCAACGTCCTGACTTTC.